One sample yielded the 25 T cell receptor beta chains listed below, sequenced in a study of T-cell reconstitution after alpha-beta-depleted transplantation in children. The library targeted TCRbeta and was prepared with unique molecular identifiers. One entry per CDR3 protein results from TCRdb running MiXCR on the PCR reads. The sample holds some 300,000 distinct CDR3 sequences; 10% to 13% are singletons and the top ten take roughly 2.5%. Material: PBMCs from the stem cell graft donor, obtained from the stem cell graft. These receptor sequences come from a human donor who donated a stem cell graft to a child with acute lymphoblastic leukemia.

This clonotype was seen a few times. The chain combines TRBV7-2 with TRBJ2-1, with 7 bases that match TRBD1. Germline V gene sequence: CDR1 SGHTA, CDR2 FQGNSA. Trimming took 2 bases from V and 4 from J; bases not matched to a gene: 5. This CDR3 comprises 15 residues. The CDR3 coding sequence is TGTGCCAGCAGCTTAACAAGGGACAGTTACAATGAGCAGTTCTTC. Translated: CASSLTRDSYNEQFF.

The gene calls are TRBV27 and TRBJ2-1; 8 positions match TRBD2. V gave up 7 bases and J gave up 0 bases; unmatched junction bases: 11. The CDR3 spans 17 residues. Germline CDR1 and CDR2: MNHEY and SMNVEV (reference sequence). The CDR3 protein is CASKPSQAGGSYNEQFF. Written as DNA, the CDR3 is TGTGCCAGCAAACCTTCCCAGGCGGGGGGCTCCTACAATGAGCAGTTCTTC.

In its sample, this clonotype was seen many times. The chain uses TRBV20-1 and TRBJ2-2, with D hard to call. This CDR3 spans 11 amino acids. Germline CDR1 DFQATT, CDR2 SNEGSKA (reference sequence). DNA of the CDR3: TGCGCCTTGGAGAACACCGGGGAGCTGTTTTTT. It is translated as CALENTGELFF.

This clonotype was counted ten times or more. This sequence joins TRBV9 and TRBJ2-3, with 11 positions matching TRBD1. The CDR3 loop spans 15 amino acids. Germline CDR1 SGDLS, CDR2 YYNGEE. The V gene end was trimmed by 0 bases and the J gene end by 9 bases; junction bases not matched to a gene: 6. CDR3: CASSVDGQGAGTQYF. In DNA form, the CDR3 reads TGTGCCAGCAGCGTAGACGGACAGGGGGCCGGCACGCAGTATTTT.

The rearrangement links TRBV12-3 or TRBV12-4 to TRBJ2-1; 8 bases are shared with TRBD2. The CDR3 runs 19 residues. V was clipped by 8 bases and J by 0 bases; unmatched bases: 18. In DNA form, the CDR3 reads TGTGCCAGCCTCAAGGCTAGCGGGCCTTCCACCCGCTCCTACAATGAGCAGTTCTTC. This encodes CASLKASGPSTRSYNEQFF.

This chain uses TRBV5-1 with TRBJ2-7; no definite D call. The CDR3 has 14 amino acids. The V end lost 3 bases, the J end lost 2 bases, and 12 bases lay between the germline ends. Per the germline V gene, CDR1 is SGHRS and CDR2 is YFSETQ. The CDR3 reads CASSSGTRTYEQYF. CDR3 in DNA: TGCGCCAGCAGCTCCGGTACACGAACCTACGAGCAGTACTTC.

Only a few counts were recorded for this clonotype. The gene calls are TRBV7-8 and TRBJ1-2; no clear D gene. CDR1 and CDR2 from the germline V gene are SGHVS and FQNEAQ. With 4 bases removed from V and 2 bases from J, the gap between germline ends came to 20 bases. The CDR3 consists of 17 residues. The CDR3 bases are TGTGCCAGCAGCTCATTAGGATCCGAGGCTTTGAACTATGGCTACACCTTC. Protein product: CASSSLGSEALNYGYTF.

The rearrangement links TRBV7-9 to TRBJ2-3, with 10 positions matching TRBD2. Per the germline V gene, CDR1 is SEHNR and CDR2 is FQNEAQ (reference sequence). The CDR3 is 17 residues long. Trimming removed 1 base from V and 4 bases from J; junction bases left unmatched: 8. The CDR3 reads CASSLDIRLAGADTQYF. CDR3 coding DNA: TGTGCCAGCAGCTTAGATATTCGGCTAGCGGGGGCAGATACGCAGTATTTT. Using reference TRBV7-9 and TRBJ2-3 for the parts outside the CDR3, the full variable domain is DTGVSQNPRHKITKRGQNVTFRCDPISEHNRLYWYRQTLGQGPEFLTYFQNEAQLEKSRLLSDRFSAERPKGSFSTLEIQRTEQGDSAMYLCASSLDIRLAGADTQYFGPGTRLTVL.

The CDR3 DNA reads as TGTGCCAGCTCTGCGAAGACTAGCGGCATCACAGATACGCAGTATTTT. Translated, it gives CASSAKTSGITDTQYF. The chain employs TRBV12-3 or TRBV12-4 and TRBJ2-3, with 9 positions matching TRBD2. This CDR3 contains 16 residues. The V segment lost 8 bases and the J segment 2 bases; nucleotides outside the gene matches: 11.

This clonotype came up a few times. The V call is TRBV27, the J call TRBJ2-1, with TRBD2 matching over 13 bases. Germline V CDR1 and CDR2: MNHEY, SMNVEV (reference sequence). This CDR3 region has 17 residues. J lost 4 bases, V lost 6 bases, and 9 bases had no gene match. CDR3 region: CASRSAGTSGTYNEQFF. The CDR3 bases are TGTGCCAGCAGGTCAGCCGGGACTAGCGGGACTTACAATGAGCAGTTCTTC.

The table lists this clonotype with a few counts. The chain carries TRBV12-3 or TRBV12-4 and TRBJ1-1; a weak D match, TRBD1 (5 bases). CDR3 length equals 13 residues. Trimming shortened V by 3 bases and J by 1 base, and 6 bases separated the two germline ends. CDR3 sequence (DNA): TGTGCCAGCAGTTTTGACAGGAACACTGAAGCTTTCTTT. Amino acids: CASSFDRNTEAFF.

The chain carries TRBV12-3 or TRBV12-4 and TRBJ2-1; TRBD2 matches at 16 bases. This CDR3 spans 16 amino acids. V gave up 5 bases and J gave up 9 bases; unmatched junction bases: 7. The CDR3 nucleotides read TGTGCCAGCAGTCCGGGGACTAGCGGGAGGGCCGGTGAGCAGTTCTTC. It yields the protein CASSPGTSGRAGEQFF.

In its sample, this clonotype was seen a few times. This chain uses TRBV7-9 with TRBJ2-2; no clear D. CDR1 is SEHNR, CDR2 FQNEAQ, per germline (reference sequence). Trimming removed 5 bases from V and 0 bases from J, with 10 bases in between. The CDR3 totals 15 residues. The CDR3 nucleotides read TGTGCCAGCAGCCTTAGACCCGCGAACACCGGGGAGCTGTTTTTT. Translation gives CASSLRPANTGELFF. The full variable domain, in which reference TRBV7-9 and TRBJ2-2 provide the parts outside the CDR3, is DTGVSQNPRHKITKRGQNVTFRCDPISEHNRLYWYRQTLGQGPEFLTYFQNEAQLEKSRLLSDRFSAERPKGSFSTLEIQRTEQGDSAMYLCASSLRPANTGELFFGEGSRLTVL.

V is TRBV7-9 and J is TRBJ2-7; D is tentatively TRBD1 or TRBD2 (6 bases each). The V end was cut by 1 base, the J end by 2 bases, with 18 bases between. Germline assignment: CDR1 SEHNR and CDR2 FQNEAQ (reference sequence). The CDR3 length is 17 residues. In nucleotides, the CDR3 is TGTGCCAGCAGCTTAGGGGGGCGGCTAGCGTTGACCTACGAGCAGTACTTC. It codes for CASSLGGRLALTYEQYF.

V and J are TRBV5-1 and TRBJ2-1; 12 positions agree with TRBD2. V was pared by 4 bases and J by 3 bases, with 5 bases of the junction left unmatched. Germline V gene sequence: CDR1 SGHRS, CDR2 YFSETQ. The CDR3 covers 16 residues. The CDR3 DNA follows: TGCGCCAGCAGCCCGACTAGCGGGAGTTTCTACAATGAGCAGTTCTTC. Translating it yields CASSPTSGSFYNEQFF. The full variable domain, with the rest looked up from reference TRBV5-1 and TRBJ2-1, is KAGVTQTPRYLIKTRGQQVTLSCSPISGHRSVSWYQQTPGQGLQFLFEYFSETQRNKGNFPGRFSGRQFSNSRSEMNVSTLELGDSALYLCASSPTSGSFYNEQFFGPGTRLTVL.

The chain couples TRBV12-3 or TRBV12-4 to TRBJ1-4; D gene uncertain. With 3 bases removed from V and 0 bases from J, the gap between germline ends came to 5 bases. CDR3 length: 14 amino acids. CDR3 nucleotide sequence: TGTGCCAGCAGTTTCCGGGCAACTAATGAAAAACTGTTTTTT. It codes for CASSFRATNEKLFF.

At least ten counts were recorded for this clonotype. V and J are TRBV7-2 and TRBJ2-7; 7 bases are a match to TRBD2. The V gene end was trimmed by 4 bases and the J gene end by 1 base; junction bases not matched to a gene: 4. Germline CDR1 SGHTA, CDR2 FQGNSA. The CDR3 covers 14 residues. The CDR3 is CASSSSSGSYEQYF. The CDR3 nucleotides are TGTGCCAGCAGCTCATCTAGCGGATCCTACGAGCAGTACTTC.

This clonotype was counted only a few times. The chain recombines TRBV5-1 with TRBJ2-7; the match to TRBD1 covers 10 bases. The V gene end was trimmed by 4 bases and the J gene end by 6 bases; junction bases not matched to a gene: 7. Germline assignment: CDR1 SGHRS and CDR2 YFSETQ. There are 14 residues in the CDR3. The chain's CDR3 is CASSLVGQGSEQYF. The CDR3 DNA reads TGCGCCAGCAGCCTGGTGGGACAGGGGTCCGAGCAGTACTTC.

This clonotype was counted many times. This sequence joins TRBV28 and TRBJ1-6; no reliable D call. CDR3 length equals 14 residues. Germline CDR1 reads MDHEN; CDR2 reads SYDVKM. Trimming removed 7 bases from V and 9 bases from J, with 16 bases in between. The CDR3 coding sequence is TGTGCCAGCATCGGGCGGGGAGAGGGTTCACCCCTCCACTTT. Its translation: CASIGRGEGSPLHF. The whole variable domain, remainder taken from reference TRBV28 and TRBJ1-6, is DVKVTQSSRYLVKRTGEKVFLECVQDMDHENMFWYRQDPGLGLRLIYFSYDVKMKEKGDIPEGYSVSREKKERFSLILESASTNQTSMYLCASIGRGEGSPLHFGNGTRLTVT.

This clonotype has a handful of counts. V gene TRBV20-1 combines with J gene TRBJ2-7; D perhaps matches TRBD2 (6 bases). The ends were cut back, 7 bases at V and 1 base at J, with 20 bases in the middle. This CDR3 region has 15 residues. Germline CDR1 is DFQATT and CDR2 is SNEGSKA (reference sequence). CDR3 sequence: CSGHGPSVTSYEQYF. For the CDR3, the DNA is TGCAGTGGACATGGTCCTAGCGTAACGTCCTACGAGCAGTACTTC.

V is TRBV4-2 and J is TRBJ1-1; D unclear. The CDR3 is 15 residues long. Looked up from germline, CDR1 is LGHNA and CDR2 is YNFKEQ. V was trimmed by 0 bases and J by 4 bases, leaving 12 bases between them. The CDR3 sequence is CASSQESVLGTEAFF. Written as DNA, the CDR3 is TGTGCCAGCAGCCAAGAATCAGTACTCGGCACTGAAGCTTTCTTT.

This clonotype was recorded a few times. The rearrangement joins TRBV12-3 or TRBV12-4 to TRBJ2-4; no firm D call. V lost 6 bases to trimming and J lost 9 bases, with 15 bases between them. The CDR3 consists of 13 residues. This CDR3 reads CASSPLTVGIQYF. The CDR3 DNA reads TGTGCCAGCAGCCCTTTAACTGTGGGCATTCAGTACTTC.

This clonotype was detected a few times. The chain uses TRBV20-1 and TRBJ1-2; TRBD1 matches 8 bases. CDR1 and CDR2 from the germline V gene are DFQATT and SNEGSKA (reference sequence). The CDR3 consists of 14 residues. V lost 3 bases, J lost 4 bases, and 7 bases stayed unmatched. The CDR3 region has the DNA TGCAGTGCTAGGACAGGGGCCTCTAGCTATGGCTACACCTTC. It codes for CSARTGASSYGYTF.

This clonotype was seen ten or more times. The rearrangement joins TRBV3-1 to TRBJ1-1; 8 nucleotides match TRBD1. From germline, CDR1 is LGHDT and CDR2 YNNKEL (reference sequence). CDR3 length equals 11 residues. The chain's CDR3 is CAGQVNTEAFF. The CDR3 DNA follows: TGTGCGGGACAGGTGAACACTGAAGCTTTCTTT.

This clonotype was seen a handful of times. The chain combines TRBV29-1 with TRBJ2-5; D may be TRBD2 (5 bases). The CDR3 is 13 residues long. Per the germline V gene, CDR1 is SQVTM and CDR2 is ANQGSEA. The V end was cut by 8 bases, the J end by 2 bases, with 15 bases between. The CDR3 protein is CSSSSAGQETQYF. In DNA, the CDR3 is TGCAGCTCCAGTAGTGCGGGTCAAGAGACCCAGTACTTC.